This T cell receptor (beta chain) was identified in a study of CD8 T cells in Susac syndrome. Trimming took 1 base from V and 4 from J, leaving 11 bases between them. Germline CDR1 is SEHNR and CDR2 is FQNEAQ (reference sequence). The CDR3 length is 15 residues. Random hexamers served to reverse transcribe roughly 0.45 to 1 ug RNA. MiXCR was run by TCRdb on the immunoSEQ multiplex PCR reads, yielding one entry per CDR3 protein. The sample lists approximately 110,000 distinct CDR3 sequences; around 97% were seen once. V gene TRBV7-9 combines with J gene TRBJ2-1; D call uncertain. Sequenced sample: CD4+ T cells from PBMCs. This receptor was obtained from a human donor in good health. CDR3 DNA: TGTGCCAGCAGCTTAGGTTTACAGCTATACAATGAGCAGTTCTTC. This sequence encodes CASSLGLQLYNEQFF.